This T cell receptor (beta chain) was found in a study of CD8+ T cells in alopecia areata. Study overall: It was 6 to 18 months of tofacitinib, and then there were 6 months off drug.

Regarding the study as a whole: Lesional scalp exceeded normal scalp in clonality, especially in alopecia totalis/universalis. Scalp sample sequencing also detects resident alphabeta T cells of normal skin.

On this clone itself: What it binds is not known.

Investigators isolated RNA and reverse transcribed it into cDNA to act as the sequencing template. Libraries were prepared by immunoSEQ multiplex PCR; TCRdb keeps only in-frame clonotypes and omits some of them. The profile shows some 95,000 clones, 35% to 45% of them singletons. Germline V gene data show CDR1 as SGDLS and CDR2 as YYNGEE. V gave up 1 base and J gave up 9 bases, with 8 bases separating them. The CDR3 length is 12 residues. The V gene is TRBV9, the J gene TRBJ2-1; D could derive from TRBD1 or TRBD2 (6 bases each). Sequencing was performed on CD4+ T cells sorted from blood. This sequence was found in a human donor with alopecia areata. CDR3 coding DNA: TGTGCCAGCAGCGTAAAGGGGGGTGAGCAGTTCTTC. Translating it yields CASSVKGGEQFF.